This T cell receptor beta chain originates from a study of CD8+ T cells in alopecia areata. Broader study findings: Higher clonality than in normal scalp was seen in lesional scalp, especially alopecia totalis/universalis.

RNA extraction and reverse transcription yielded cDNA as sequencing template. TCRdb's table, derived via immunoSEQ multiplex PCR, lists solely in-frame clones and lacks some. The sample holds some 180,000 clones; roughly three fifths are singletons and the top ten take roughly 5%. This CDR3 comprises 13 residues. CDR1 MGHDK and CDR2 SYGVNS come from the germline V gene. The germline V and J ends were trimmed by 4 bases and 4 bases, with 10 bases remaining between them. The researchers isolated CD4+ and CD8+ T cells from PBMCs by sorting. Notes on this clone: The antigen is unknown.

The TCR originated in a human donor in good health. V and J are TRBV25-1 and TRBJ1-2; a weak D match, TRBD1 (5 bases). What was sequenced was CD8+ T cells sorted from blood. This CDR3 reads CASSVKGSYGYTF. The CDR3 DNA reads as TGTGCCAGCAGTGTGAAGGGGTCCTATGGCTACACCTTC.